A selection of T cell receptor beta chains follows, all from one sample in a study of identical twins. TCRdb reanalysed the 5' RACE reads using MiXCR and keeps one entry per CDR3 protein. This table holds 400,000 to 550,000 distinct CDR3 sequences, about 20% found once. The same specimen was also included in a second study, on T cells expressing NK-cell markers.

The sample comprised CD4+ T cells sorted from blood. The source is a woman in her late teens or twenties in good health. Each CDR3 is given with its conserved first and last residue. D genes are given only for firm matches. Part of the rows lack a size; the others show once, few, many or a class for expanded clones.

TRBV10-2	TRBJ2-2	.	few	CASSEFVVGELFF	TGCGCCAGCAGTGAGTTTGTCGTCGGGGAGCTGTTTTTT
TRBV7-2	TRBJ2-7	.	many	CASSELTDAYEQYF	TGTGCCAGCAGCGAGTTGACGGACGCCTACGAGCAGTACTTC
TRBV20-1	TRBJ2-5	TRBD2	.	CSALFGTSGVKTQYF	TGCAGTGCTTTATTCGGGACTAGCGGGGTCAAGACCCAGTACTTC
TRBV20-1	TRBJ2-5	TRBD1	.	CSAAPLNRGWETQYF	TGCAGTGCTGCACCCTTAAACAGGGGCTGGGAGACCCAGTACTTC
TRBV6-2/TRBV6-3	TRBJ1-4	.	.	CASTDRADPREKLFF	TGTGCCAGCACCGACCGGGCGGACCCTAGGGAAAAACTGTTTTTT
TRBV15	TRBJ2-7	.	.	CATSTRDYEQYF	TGTGCCACCAGCACGCGGGACTACGAGCAGTACTTC
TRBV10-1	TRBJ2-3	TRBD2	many	CASSEGRGITDTQYF	TGCGCCAGCAGTGAAGGGCGGGGGATCACAGATACGCAGTATTTT
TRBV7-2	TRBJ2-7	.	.	CASRGGSGAAGYEQYF	TGTGCCAGCAGGGGGGGATCTGGAGCGGCTGGCTACGAGCAGTACTTC
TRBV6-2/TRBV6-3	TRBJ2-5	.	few	CASGLAAKTQYF	TGTGCCAGCGGGCTAGCTGCGAAGACCCAGTACTTC
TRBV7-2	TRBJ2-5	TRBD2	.	CASSLQLAGETQYF	TGTGCCAGCAGCTTACAACTAGCGGGGGAGACCCAGTACTTC
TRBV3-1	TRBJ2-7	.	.	CASSQDGGLSYEQYF	TGTGCCAGCAGCCAAGATGGAGGACTATCCTACGAGCAGTACTTC
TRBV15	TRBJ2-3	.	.	CATSQEGDTQYF	TGTGCCACCAGCCAAGAGGGCGATACGCAGTATTTT
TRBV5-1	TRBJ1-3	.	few	CASSLTSPSSGNTIYF	TGCGCCAGCAGCCTCACATCCCCGAGCTCTGGAAACACCATATATTTT
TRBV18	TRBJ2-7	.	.	CASSPYGTSKEQYF	TGTGCCAGCTCACCGTACGGGACTTCGAAGGAGCAGTACTTC
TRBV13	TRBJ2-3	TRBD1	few	CASSTGTGVADTQYF	TGTGCCAGCAGCACCGGGACAGGGGTTGCGGATACGCAGTATTTT
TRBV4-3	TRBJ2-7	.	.	CASSQTWTASYEQYF	TGCGCCAGCAGCCAAACATGGACTGCCTCCTACGAGCAGTACTTC
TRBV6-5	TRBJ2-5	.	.	CASSYGHGGETQYF	TGTGCCAGCAGTTACGGTCATGGGGGAGAGACCCAGTACTTC
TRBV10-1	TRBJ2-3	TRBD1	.	CASSERGHTDTQYF	TGCGCCAGCAGTGAGAGGGGGCACACAGATACGCAGTATTTT
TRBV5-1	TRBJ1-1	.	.	CASSLGSWGYEAFF	TGCGCCAGCAGCTTGGGATCCTGGGGGTATGAAGCTTTCTTT
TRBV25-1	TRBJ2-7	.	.	CASSELRGYEQYF	TGTGCCAGCAGTGAATTGAGGGGCTACGAGCAGTACTTC
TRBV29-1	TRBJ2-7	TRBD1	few	CSVEDRQGVGEQYF	TGCAGCGTTGAAGATCGTCAGGGGGTCGGAGAGCAGTACTTC
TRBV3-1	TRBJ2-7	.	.	CASSRTQGAYPYEQYF	TGTGCCAGCAGCCGAACCCAGGGAGCCTACCCATACGAGCAGTACTTC
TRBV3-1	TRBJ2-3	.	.	CASSHGDTQYF	TGTGCCAGCAGCCACGGGGATACGCAGTATTTT
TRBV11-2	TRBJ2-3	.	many	CASSFVETDTQYF	TGTGCCAGCAGCTTTGTGGAGACAGATACGCAGTATTTT
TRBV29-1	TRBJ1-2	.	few	CSAGWKGTLYGYTF	TGCAGCGCTGGGTGGAAGGGGACACTATATGGCTACACCTTC
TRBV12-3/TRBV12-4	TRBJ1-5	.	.	CASRAVGGSNQPQHF	TGTGCCAGCAGAGCGGTCGGGGGGTCGAATCAGCCCCAGCATTTT
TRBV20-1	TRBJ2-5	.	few	CSARVLDGTQYF	TGCAGTGCTAGAGTTCTAGATGGGACCCAGTACTTC
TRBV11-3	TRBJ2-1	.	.	CASSLDRPSYNEQFF	TGTGCCAGCAGCTTAGACAGGCCCTCCTACAATGAGCAGTTCTTC
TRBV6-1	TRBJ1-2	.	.	CASRAPGVLYGYTF	TGTGCCAGCAGGGCCCCCGGGGTCTTATATGGCTACACCTTC
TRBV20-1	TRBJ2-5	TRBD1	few	CSARQGRNQETQYF	TGCAGTGCAAGACAGGGGAGGAACCAAGAGACCCAGTACTTC
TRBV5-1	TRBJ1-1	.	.	CASSLVGRVMNIEAFF	TGCGCCAGCAGCTTGGTGGGGAGAGTTATGAACATTGAAGCTTTCTTT
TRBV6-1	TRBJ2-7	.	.	CASTERPGIYEQYF	TGTGCCAGCACCGAACGCCCAGGGATATACGAGCAGTACTTC
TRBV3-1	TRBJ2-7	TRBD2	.	CASSRTSETYEQYF	TGTGCCAGCAGTCGAACTAGCGAAACCTACGAGCAGTACTTC
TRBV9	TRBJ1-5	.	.	CASSGDPGVSNQPQHF	TGTGCCAGCAGCGGCGACCCTGGCGTTAGCAATCAGCCCCAGCATTTT
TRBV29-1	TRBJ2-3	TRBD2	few	CSVDLSGAVDTQYF	TGCAGCGTGGACCTCAGCGGGGCGGTAGATACGCAGTATTTT
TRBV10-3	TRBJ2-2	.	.	CAISETKPGTFAGELFF	TGTGCCATCAGTGAGACCAAACCCGGGACATTTGCCGGGGAGCTGTTTTTT
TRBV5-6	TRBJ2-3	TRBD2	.	CASSPMGSAGEADTQYF	TGTGCCAGCAGCCCTATGGGGTCAGCGGGAGAGGCGGATACGCAGTATTTT
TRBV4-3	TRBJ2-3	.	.	CASSQEGGPGTDTQYF	TGCGCCAGCAGCCAAGAAGGGGGGCCGGGCACAGATACGCAGTATTTT
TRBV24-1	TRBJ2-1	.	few	CATSEGARNEQFF	TGTGCCACCAGTGAAGGAGCTCGCAATGAGCAGTTCTTC
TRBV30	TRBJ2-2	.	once	CAWSERLAGELFF	TGTGCCTGGAGTGAAAGACTAGCCGGGGAGCTGTTTTTT
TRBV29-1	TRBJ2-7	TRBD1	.	CSVKRQGPVDEQYF	TGCAGCGTTAAACGACAGGGGCCGGTGGACGAGCAGTACTTC
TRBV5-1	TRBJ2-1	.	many	CASSFRGSYNEQFF	TGTGCCAGCAGCTTCAGGGGCTCCTACAATGAGCAGTTCTTC
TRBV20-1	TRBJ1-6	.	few	CSARVTAPNSPLHF	TGCAGTGCTAGAGTAACCGCGCCCAATTCACCCCTCCACTTT
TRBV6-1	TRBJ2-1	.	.	CASRTTSSYNEQFF	TGTGCCAGCAGAACTACTAGCTCCTACAATGAGCAGTTCTTC
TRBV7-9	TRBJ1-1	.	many	CASSLGHTMNTEAFF	TGTGCCAGCAGCTTAGGCCACACGATGAACACTGAAGCTTTCTTT
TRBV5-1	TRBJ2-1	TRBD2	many	CASSPGLAGHNEQFF	TGCGCCAGCAGCCCGGGACTAGCGGGCCACAATGAGCAGTTCTTC
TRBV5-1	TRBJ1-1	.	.	CASSRVGTEAFF	TGCGCCAGCAGCAGGGTAGGCACTGAAGCTTTCTTT
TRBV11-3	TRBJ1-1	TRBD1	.	CASSSTGSGEAFF	TGTGCCAGCAGCTCGACAGGGTCGGGAGAAGCTTTCTTT
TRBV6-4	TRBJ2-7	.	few	CASSDSTPAYEQYF	TGTGCCAGCAGTGACTCGACCCCCGCCTACGAGCAGTACTTC
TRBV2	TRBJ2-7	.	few	CASSELRGGAYEQYF	TGTGCCAGCAGTGAATTGAGGGGGGGCGCGTACGAGCAGTACTTC
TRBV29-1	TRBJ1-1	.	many	CSTRTANTEAFF	TGCAGCACCAGAACAGCGAACACTGAAGCTTTCTTT
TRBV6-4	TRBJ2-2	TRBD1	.	CASSVDRMSGELFF	TGTGCCAGCAGCGTGGACAGGATGTCCGGGGAGCTGTTTTTT
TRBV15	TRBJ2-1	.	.	CATSDGTTNFNEQFF	TGTGCCACCAGTGACGGGACCACCAACTTCAATGAGCAGTTCTTC
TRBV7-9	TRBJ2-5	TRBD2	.	CASSLALSGSSETQYF	TGTGCCAGCAGCTTAGCGCTAAGCGGGAGCTCGGAGACCCAGTACTTC
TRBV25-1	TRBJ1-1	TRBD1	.	CASSDPGTGNTEAFF	TGTGCCAGCAGTGATCCGGGGACAGGGAACACTGAAGCTTTCTTT
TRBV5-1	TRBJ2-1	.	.	CASSLTGDHLPEQFF	TGCGCCAGCAGCTTGACCGGGGACCATCTACCTGAGCAGTTCTTC
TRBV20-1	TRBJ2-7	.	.	CSAISGGTYEQYF	TGCAGTGCTATATCTGGGGGGACCTACGAGCAGTACTTC
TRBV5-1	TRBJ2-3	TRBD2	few	CASSITTSGTDTQYF	TGCGCCAGCAGCATAACGACTAGCGGCACAGATACGCAGTATTTT
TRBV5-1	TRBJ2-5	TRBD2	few	CASSRRAGGAETQYF	TGCGCCAGCAGCAGAAGAGCGGGGGGGGCTGAGACCCAGTACTTC
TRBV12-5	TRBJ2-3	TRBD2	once	CASGLVRGTSGRRRDTQYF	TGTGCTAGTGGTTTGGTACGTGGGACTAGCGGGAGGAGGAGAGATACGCAGTATTTT